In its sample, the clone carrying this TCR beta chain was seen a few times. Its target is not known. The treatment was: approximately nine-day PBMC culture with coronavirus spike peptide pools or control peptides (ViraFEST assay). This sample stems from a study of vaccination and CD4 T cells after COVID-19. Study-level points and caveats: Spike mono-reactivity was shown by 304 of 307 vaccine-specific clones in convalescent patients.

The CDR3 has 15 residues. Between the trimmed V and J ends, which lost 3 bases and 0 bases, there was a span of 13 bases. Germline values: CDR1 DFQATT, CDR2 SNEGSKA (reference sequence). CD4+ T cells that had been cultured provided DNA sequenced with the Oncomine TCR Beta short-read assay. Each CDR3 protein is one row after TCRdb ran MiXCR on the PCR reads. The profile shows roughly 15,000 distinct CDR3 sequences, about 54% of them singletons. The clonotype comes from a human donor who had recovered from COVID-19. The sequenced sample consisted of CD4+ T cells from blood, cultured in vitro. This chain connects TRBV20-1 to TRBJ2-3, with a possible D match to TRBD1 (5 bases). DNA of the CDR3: TGCAGTGCTAGTGGAAGGGGCGGTAGCACAGATACGCAGTATTTT. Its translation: CSASGRGGSTDTQYF.